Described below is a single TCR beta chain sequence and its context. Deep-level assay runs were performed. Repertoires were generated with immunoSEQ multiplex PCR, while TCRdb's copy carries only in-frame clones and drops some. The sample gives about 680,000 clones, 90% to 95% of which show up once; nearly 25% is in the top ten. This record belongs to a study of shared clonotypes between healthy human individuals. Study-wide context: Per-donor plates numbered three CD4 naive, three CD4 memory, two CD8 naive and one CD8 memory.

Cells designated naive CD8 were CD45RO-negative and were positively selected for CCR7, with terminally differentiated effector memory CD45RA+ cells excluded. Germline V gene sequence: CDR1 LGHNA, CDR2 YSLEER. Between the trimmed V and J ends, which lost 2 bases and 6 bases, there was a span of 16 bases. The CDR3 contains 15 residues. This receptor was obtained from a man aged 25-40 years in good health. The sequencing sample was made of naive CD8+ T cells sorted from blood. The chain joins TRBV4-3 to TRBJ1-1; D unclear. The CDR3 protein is CASSQYAGFMAEAFF. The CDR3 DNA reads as TGCGCCAGCAGCCAATACGCCGGGTTTATGGCTGAAGCTTTCTTT.